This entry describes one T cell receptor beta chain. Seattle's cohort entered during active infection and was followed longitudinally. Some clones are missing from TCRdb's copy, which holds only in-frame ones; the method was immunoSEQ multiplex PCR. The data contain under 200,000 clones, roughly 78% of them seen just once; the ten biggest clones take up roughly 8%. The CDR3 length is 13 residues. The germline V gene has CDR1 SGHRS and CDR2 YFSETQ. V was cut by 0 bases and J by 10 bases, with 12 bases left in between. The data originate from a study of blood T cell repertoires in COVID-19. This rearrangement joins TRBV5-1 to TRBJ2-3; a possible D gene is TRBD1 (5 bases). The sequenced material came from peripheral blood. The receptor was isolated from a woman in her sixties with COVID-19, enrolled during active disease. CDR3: CASSLDLDSAQYF. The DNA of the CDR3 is TGCGCCAGCAGCTTGGACTTAGACAGCGCGCAGTATTTT.